This entry lists 21 T cell receptor beta chains sequenced from one sample in a study of tumor-infiltrating lymphocytes in localized non-small cell lung cancer. The table came from immunoSEQ multiplex PCR; TCRdb's copy has only in-frame clones and leaves some out. The sample carries 13,000 or so clones, around 68% recorded once. The source material was uninvolved lung tissue not adjacent to the tumor. Receptor source: a human donor with non-small cell lung cancer.

V is TRBV7-3 and J is TRBJ2-3; D uncertain. V was shortened by 5 bases and J by 6 bases, with 12 bases between the two germline ends. Germline CDR1 is SGHTA and CDR2 is FQGTGA. This CDR3 is 13 amino acids long. Written as DNA, the CDR3 is TGTGCCAGCAGCATTACCCTAGGTGATACGCAGTATTTT. It translates to CASSITLGDTQYF.

This chain joins TRBV2 and TRBJ1-5; perhaps TRBD1 as D (6 bases). The CDR3 covers 15 residues. The germline V and J ends were trimmed by 8 bases and 6 bases, with 20 bases remaining between them. CDR1 is SNHLY, CDR2 FYNNEI, per germline. The CDR3 DNA sequence: TGTGCCAGCGGCGCTTCCAGGGGAGGTAGTCAGCCCCAGCATTTT. Translation: CASGASRGGSQPQHF. The entire variable domain, with the rest obtained from reference TRBV2 and TRBJ1-5, is as follows: EPEVTQTPSHQVTQMGQEVILRCVPISNHLYFYWYRQILGQKVEFLVSFYNNEISEKSEIFDDQFSVERPDGSNFTLKIRSTKLEDSAMYFCASGASRGGSQPQHFGDGTRLSIL.

The chain uses TRBV2 and TRBJ2-7, with D perhaps TRBD1 (7 bases). Trimming removed 6 bases from V and 2 bases from J, with 14 bases in between. Germline V gene lookup returns CDR1 SNHLY and CDR2 FYNNEI. This CDR3 contains 14 residues. CDR3 amino acids: CASSRGTAAYEQYF. The CDR3 DNA reads as TGTGCCAGCAGCCGGGGGACAGCCGCCTACGAGCAGTACTTC. The entire variable domain, with the rest obtained from reference TRBV2 and TRBJ2-7, is as follows: EPEVTQTPSHQVTQMGQEVILRCVPISNHLYFYWYRQILGQKVEFLVSFYNNEISEKSEIFDDQFSVERPDGSNFTLKIRSTKLEDSAMYFCASSRGTAAYEQYFGPGTRLTVT.

The CDR3 region is CASTSPGRAGELFF. CDR3 DNA: TGTGCCAGTACCTCGCCGGGCAGGGCCGGGGAGCTGTTTTTT. This chain links TRBV19 with TRBJ2-2, with D maybe TRBD1 (5 bases). V lost 7 bases, J lost 6 bases, and 15 bases lay in between. The germline CDR1 and CDR2 sequences are LNHDA and SQIVND (reference sequence). CDR3 length: 14 amino acids. The entire variable domain, with the rest obtained from reference TRBV19 and TRBJ2-2, is as follows: DGGITQSPKYLFRKEGQNVTLSCEQNLNHDAMYWYRQDPGQGLRLIYYSQIVNDFQKGDIAEGYSVSREKKESFPLTVTSAQKNPTAFYLCASTSPGRAGELFFGEGSRLTVL.

The rearrangement links TRBV5-1 to TRBJ1-2; D is unclear. Trimming removed 0 bases at V and 4 bases at J, with 7 bases between. The germline CDR1 and CDR2 sequences are SGHRS and YFSETQ. CDR3 length: 13 amino acids. DNA for the CDR3: TGCGCCAGCAGCTTGGGACAAACCTATGGCTACACCTTC. It specifies CASSLGQTYGYTF. The full variable domain, completed using reference TRBV5-1 and TRBJ1-2, is KAGVTQTPRYLIKTRGQQVTLSCSPISGHRSVSWYQQTPGQGLQFLFEYFSETQRNKGNFPGRFSGRQFSNSRSEMNVSTLELGDSALYLCASSLGQTYGYTFGSGTRLTVV.

The chain employs TRBV2 and TRBJ2-2, with 9 bases identical to TRBD1. The CDR3 spans 15 residues. The V gene end was trimmed by 6 bases and the J gene end by 3 bases; junction bases not matched to a gene: 5. The germline CDR1 and CDR2 sequences are SNHLY and FYNNEI. Written as DNA, the CDR3 is TGTGCCAGCAGCCCCGGGACAGGGCACACCGGGGAGCTGTTTTTT. Its protein product is CASSPGTGHTGELFF. Complete variable domain (other parts from reference TRBV2 and TRBJ2-2): EPEVTQTPSHQVTQMGQEVILRCVPISNHLYFYWYRQILGQKVEFLVSFYNNEISEKSEIFDDQFSVERPDGSNFTLKIRSTKLEDSAMYFCASSPGTGHTGELFFGEGSRLTVL.

The chain has TRBV7-2 and TRBJ2-2; D not resolved. Germline CDR1 SGHTA, CDR2 FQGNSA. CDR3 length equals 13 residues. With 1 base removed from V and 6 bases from J, the gap between germline ends came to 6 bases. The CDR3 nucleotides are TGTGCCAGCAGCTTAGAAAGCGCCGGGGAGCTGTTTTTT. This gives the protein CASSLESAGELFF.

J is TRBJ1-2 and V is TRBV28; unclear D gene. Trimming pared 4 bases from V and 4 bases from J, leaving 7 bases between. Germline V gene sequence: CDR1 MDHEN, CDR2 SYDVKM. This CDR3 comprises 12 residues. The CDR3, as DNA: TGTGCCAGCAGTTCGGAGGGCTATGGCTACACCTTC. Translation: CASSSEGYGYTF.

The J gene is TRBJ2-1, the V gene TRBV28; 11 bases are shared with TRBD1. With V trimmed by 5 bases and J by 0 bases, 9 bases remained unmatched. Germline CDR1 and CDR2: MDHEN and SYDVKM. The CDR3 totals 18 residues. The CDR3 is CASSAVLGTGGSYNEQFF. The CDR3 nucleotides read TGTGCCAGCAGTGCTGTCCTCGGGACAGGGGGCTCCTACAATGAGCAGTTCTTC.

The chain employs TRBV29-1 and TRBJ2-1; TRBD2 is a possible D gene (6 bases). Trimming cost V 3 bases and J 4 bases, with 16 bases left between them. This CDR3 has 15 amino acids. Germline CDR1 SQVTM, CDR2 ANQGSEA. CDR3 DNA sequence: TGCAGCGTTGAGGGACTCACGCAAGGGTACAATGAGCAGTTCTTC. It is translated as CSVEGLTQGYNEQFF.

The V gene is TRBV7-2, the J gene TRBJ2-3, with 13 bases that match TRBD2. The J segment lost 8 bases and the V segment lost 4 bases, leaving 6 bases of the junction unmatched. Germline loops: CDR1 SGHTA, CDR2 FQGNSA. This CDR3 is 15 amino acids long. The CDR3 bases are TGTGCCAGCAGCTCGGGACTAGCGGGACAGGGTACGCAGTATTTT. Translating gives CASSSGLAGQGTQYF.

The chain is built from TRBV5-1 and TRBJ2-7; possible D gene TRBD1, 6 bases. Germline V lookup: CDR1 SGHRS, CDR2 YFSETQ. Trimming removed 4 bases at V and 6 bases at J, with 23 bases between. The CDR3 sequence is 16 residues long. CDR3 protein: CASSPGGQAPLREQYV. The CDR3 DNA reads TGCGCCAGCAGCCCTGGGGGACAAGCCCCTTTACGCGAGCAGTACGTC.

This chain uses TRBV5-1 with TRBJ2-5; 9 nucleotides agree with TRBD2. Trimming at V came to 0 bases and at J to 5 bases, leaving 8 bases not matched to a gene. Germline V CDR1 and CDR2: SGHRS, YFSETQ. The CDR3 has 16 residues. DNA of the CDR3: TGCGCCAGCAGCTTGGGCCCTGCGGGGGGGCCGGAGACCCAGTACTTC. Encoded protein: CASSLGPAGGPETQYF.

The chain joins TRBV30 to TRBJ2-2, with D possibly being TRBD2 (5 bases). The CDR3 extends over 15 amino acids. Germline V CDR1 and CDR2: GTSNPN, SVGIG (reference sequence). V lost 2 bases, J lost 3 bases, and 13 bases lay in between. The CDR3: CAWSIRTGYTGELFF. CDR3 coding DNA: TGTGCCTGGAGTATTAGGACGGGATACACCGGGGAGCTGTTTTTT.

V usage is TRBV7-2 and J usage is TRBJ2-5; no clear D gene. Trimming took off 3 bases at V and 1 base at J, with 9 bases between the two ends. CDR3 length: 14 amino acids. Germline V CDR1 and CDR2: SGHTA, FQGNSA. In DNA form, the CDR3 reads TGTGCCAGCAGCTTGGCCGGGCCCCAAGAGACCCAGTACTTC. Translation: CASSLAGPQETQYF.

The gene calls are TRBV6-6 and TRBJ1-5; the D gene is possibly TRBD1 (6 bases). V dropped 0 bases and J dropped 6 bases, with 12 bases sitting between them. The germline V gene encodes CDR1 MNHNY and CDR2 SVGAGI (reference sequence). The CDR3 is made up of 15 amino acids. In DNA, the CDR3 is TGTGCCAGCAGTTACTCGAACAGGGCGAGTCAGCCCCAGCATTTT. As protein: CASSYSNRASQPQHF.

The chain links TRBV4-3 to TRBJ1-2; no definite D call. Germline CDR1 and CDR2: LGHNA and YSLEER. The CDR3 covers 14 residues. V lost 4 bases and J 3 bases, leaving 12 bases between the germline ends. The CDR3 sequence: CASSRTAAYYGYTF. CDR3 DNA: TGCGCCAGCAGCCGCACGGCAGCCTACTATGGCTACACCTTC.

This clone is classed as medium-sized. This chain links TRBV7-2 with TRBJ1-6, with 11 bases identical to TRBD1. The germline V gene has CDR1 SGHTA and CDR2 FQGNSA. The CDR3 loop spans 16 amino acids. Trimming cost V 6 bases and J 3 bases; bases outside gene matches: 4. In DNA form, the CDR3 reads TGTGCCAGCAGACGAGGGACAGGGGGCTATAATTCACCCCTCCACTTT. This codes for CASRRGTGGYNSPLHF.

The chain joins TRBV7-3 to TRBJ2-2; either TRBD1 or TRBD2 may supply D (5 bases each). Trimming shortened V by 4 bases and J by 8 bases, and 11 bases separated the two germline ends. This CDR3 has 13 residues. Germline values: CDR1 SGHTA, CDR2 FQGTGA. CDR3 in amino acids: CASSSAWGGELFF. The CDR3 coding sequence is TGTGCCAGCAGCTCAGCCTGGGGGGGGGAGCTGTTTTTT.

In its sample, this clone was seen a few times. The chain combines TRBV28 with TRBJ1-5, with TRBD1 matching over 8 bases. This CDR3 region has 13 residues. CDR1 is MDHEN and CDR2 is SYDVKM in the germline V gene. V lost 7 bases to trimming and J lost 7 bases; unmatched junction nucleotides: 6. CDR3: CASTQGADQPQHF. The CDR3 DNA reads as TGTGCCAGCACCCAGGGGGCAGACCAGCCCCAGCATTTT.

This clone was detected only once. This sequence joins TRBV6-6 and TRBJ2-1; 10 nucleotides match TRBD1. Germline V gene data show CDR1 as MNHNY and CDR2 as SVGAGI (reference sequence). V shed 6 bases, J shed 6 bases, and the junction held 5 bases outside the gene matches. The CDR3 consists of 14 residues. This chain's CDR3 is CASSGQGEFNEQFF. The CDR3 DNA is TGTGCCAGCAGCGGACAGGGGGAGTTCAATGAGCAGTTCTTC.